This TCR beta chain was sequenced in a study of OX40 agonist ivuxolimab in advanced cancers. Data came from immunoSEQ multiplex PCR; TCRdb stores just in-frame clones and leaves some out. The data contain 75,000 to 100,000 clones, about 80% of them singletons. The CDR3 loop spans 14 amino acids. Germline V gene data show CDR1 as SGHTA and CDR2 as FQGNSA. Losses at the gene ends were 5 bases for V and 5 bases for J; bases not matched to a gene: 8. This TCR was recovered from an adult with an advanced solid tumor such as melanoma, head and neck, liver or kidney cancer. The source material was CD4+ or CD8+ T cells sorted from blood, sampled in a trial of the OX40 agonist ivuxolimab. V usage is TRBV7-2 and J usage is TRBJ1-2; 7 positions agree with TRBD1. CDR3 loop: CASSPPGTVYGYTF. In DNA, the CDR3 is TGTGCCAGCAGCCCTCCCGGGACAGTGTATGGCTACACCTTC. The entire variable domain, with the rest obtained from reference TRBV7-2 and TRBJ1-2, is as follows: GAGVSQSPSNKVTEKGKDVELRCDPISGHTALYWYRQSLGQGLEFLIYFQGNSAPDKSGLPSDRFSAERTGGSVSTLTIQRTQQEDSAVYLCASSPPGTVYGYTFGSGTRLTVV.